These 21 T cell receptor beta chains were sequenced from one sample in a study of PD-L1 blockade in urothelial cancer. Method: immunoSEQ multiplex PCR; TCRdb's copy keeps in-frame clones and lacks some. The table shows tens of thousands of clones, with approximately 86% occurring only once. Time point in this sample: pretreatment peripheral blood. This material consisted of PBMCs, taken around atezolizumab (anti-PD-L1) treatment. The receptors come from a man aged 55 to 70 with urothelial cancer.

The chain couples TRBV6-4 to TRBJ1-2, with TRBD1 matching 9 bases. The CDR3 has 15 residues. V lost 7 bases, J lost 3 bases, and 9 bases stayed unmatched. CDR1 and CDR2 (germline): MRHNA, SNTAGT. The CDR3 nucleotides read TGTGCCAGCAAGACAGGGGGTATCGGGGACTATGGCTACACCTTC. Amino acids: CASKTGGIGDYGYTF.

This chain joins TRBV10-2 and TRBJ1-1, with 7 bases that match TRBD1. Germline assignment: CDR1 WSHSY and CDR2 SAAADI. The V gene end was trimmed by 4 bases and the J gene end by 4 bases; junction bases not matched to a gene: 6. The CDR3 is made up of 14 amino acids. The CDR3 spells CASSGIQGSTEAFF. Written as DNA, the CDR3 is TGCGCCAGCAGTGGAATACAGGGGAGCACTGAAGCTTTCTTT.

The chain recombines TRBV19 with TRBJ1-2; D is possibly TRBD1 (5 bases). Trimming removed 4 bases from V and 0 bases from J, with 9 bases in between. The CDR3 contains 14 residues. Germline V gene data show CDR1 as LNHDA and CDR2 as SQIVND (reference sequence). The CDR3 bases are TGTGCCAGTAGTAACGACAGAACTAACTATGGCTACACCTTC. It is translated as CASSNDRTNYGYTF.

V gene TRBV6-4 combines with J gene TRBJ2-7, with D possibly matching TRBD1 (6 bases). Trimming left V 4 bases short and J 0 bases short, with 10 bases between. Germline CDR1 MRHNA, CDR2 SNTAGT. This CDR3 contains 14 residues. The CDR3 coding sequence is TGTGCCAGCAGTGCCAGACAGGCCTCCTACGAGCAGTACTTC. Translation gives CASSARQASYEQYF.

V gene TRBV28 combines with J gene TRBJ2-2; a weak D match, TRBD1 (6 bases). V was cut by 5 bases and J by 0 bases, with 10 bases left in between. Looked up from germline, CDR1 is MDHEN and CDR2 is SYDVKM. The CDR3 loop spans 15 amino acids. DNA for the CDR3: TGTGCCAGCAGTCCGGGACATGCGAACACCGGGGAGCTGTTTTTT. This gives the protein CASSPGHANTGELFF.

This clone appeared a single time. This sequence joins TRBV30 and TRBJ2-1, with D uncertain. Trimming shortened V by 3 bases and J by 0 bases, and 12 bases separated the two germline ends. The CDR3 consists of 15 residues. The germline V gene encodes CDR1 GTSNPN and CDR2 SVGIG (reference sequence). The chain's CDR3 is CAWRTPQSSYNEQFF. CDR3 DNA sequence: TGTGCCTGGAGGACTCCTCAGAGCTCCTACAATGAGCAGTTCTTC.

On this clone itself: The sample holds other DNA sequences that translate to the same CDR3. The chain employs TRBV25-1 and TRBJ1-6; perhaps TRBD1 as D (6 bases). The germline gives CDR1 MGHDK, CDR2 SYGVNS. The CDR3 has 15 residues. Trimming took off 4 bases at V and 7 bases at J, with 14 bases between the two ends. In DNA form, the CDR3 reads TGTGCCAGCAGTGGATGGATGGACAGCAATTCACCCCTCCACTTT. It yields the protein CASSGWMDSNSPLHF.

The chain is built from TRBV9 and TRBJ2-5, with 12 nucleotides matching TRBD2. Germline V gene sequence: CDR1 SGDLS, CDR2 YYNGEE. The CDR3 is 17 residues long. Trimming at V came to 0 bases and at J to 2 bases, leaving 5 bases not matched to a gene. CDR3 nucleotide sequence: TGTGCCAGCAGCGTAGATGCTAGCGGGGGGGCACAAGAGACCCAGTACTTC. Protein: CASSVDASGGAQETQYF.

The genes are TRBV5-4 and TRBJ1-2, with TRBD1 matching over 9 bases. Losses at the gene ends were 4 bases for V and 2 bases for J; bases not matched to a gene: 6. This CDR3 contains 15 residues. Germline lookup yields CDR1 SGHNT and CDR2 YYREEE (reference sequence). CDR3 bases: TGTGCCAGCAGCGCACGACAGGGGGGAAACTATGGCTACACCTTC. This encodes CASSARQGGNYGYTF. The whole variable domain, filled in from reference TRBV5-4 and TRBJ1-2, reads ETGVTQSPTHLIKTRGQQVTLRCSSQSGHNTVSWYQQALGQGPQFIFQYYREEENGRGNFPPRFSGLQFPNYSSELNVNALELDDSALYLCASSARQGGNYGYTFGSGTRLTVV.

The chain has TRBV21-1 and TRBJ2-5; no check of the table's D call, TRBD2, against the DNA was made. TRBV21-1 is designated a pseudogene. The CDR3 is 14 amino acids. The CDR3 DNA sequence: TGTGCCAGCAGCACGGGGACTAGCGAGGAGACCCAGTACTTC. Translated: CASSTGTSEETQYF.

Only a few counts were recorded for this clone. V gene TRBV7-9 combines with J gene TRBJ2-5; 8 bases match TRBD2. Germline V gene data show CDR1 as SEHNR and CDR2 as FQNEAQ (reference sequence). The J segment lost 4 bases and the V segment lost 2 bases, leaving 6 bases of the junction unmatched. This CDR3 spans 15 amino acids. This chain's CDR3 is CASSLNGGARETQYF. CDR3 DNA sequence: TGTGCCAGCAGCTTAAACGGGGGGGCCAGAGAGACCCAGTACTTC. The variable domain in full, with the rest retrieved from reference TRBV7-9 and TRBJ2-5, is DTGVSQNPRHKITKRGQNVTFRCDPISEHNRLYWYRQTLGQGPEFLTYFQNEAQLEKSRLLSDRFSAERPKGSFSTLEIQRTEQGDSAMYLCASSLNGGARETQYFGPGTRLLVL.

The chain has TRBV15 and TRBJ2-7; D is perhaps TRBD2 (5 bases). Trimming stripped 1 base from V and 2 bases from J, with 12 bases between. Germline V gene data show CDR1 as LNHNV and CDR2 as YYDKDF (reference sequence). The CDR3 totals 15 residues. The CDR3 region has the DNA TGTGCCACCAGCAGAGGGAAGGACGGGACCTACGAGCAGTACTTC. Its protein product is CATSRGKDGTYEQYF.

The CDR3 loop is CASSGGQVSYNEQFF. The DNA for the CDR3 is TGTGCCAGCAGTGGAGGACAGGTCAGCTACAATGAGCAGTTCTTC. This chain uses TRBV2 with TRBJ2-1, with TRBD1 identical over 7 bases. The germline CDR1 and CDR2 sequences are SNHLY and FYNNEI. With 4 bases clipped from V and 3 bases from J, the junction kept 6 bases outside the gene matches. The CDR3 loop spans 15 amino acids. Supplemented by reference TRBV2 and TRBJ2-1, the full variable domain reads EPEVTQTPSHQVTQMGQEVILRCVPISNHLYFYWYRQILGQKVEFLVSFYNNEISEKSEIFDDQFSVERPDGSNFTLKIRSTKLEDSAMYFCASSGGQVSYNEQFFGPGTRLTVL.

The rearrangement uses TRBV6-5 and TRBJ1-6; D gene unclear. Trimming cost V 0 bases and J 8 bases, with 11 bases left between them. Per the germline V gene, CDR1 is MNHEY and CDR2 is SVGAGI. This CDR3 has 15 residues. The CDR3 reads CASSYSARPHSPLHF. Written as DNA, the CDR3 is TGTGCCAGCAGTTACTCCGCCAGGCCGCATTCACCCCTCCACTTT.

The J gene is TRBJ2-2, the V gene TRBV7-6, with 9 bases matching TRBD2. The CDR3 is 17 residues long. The V gene end was trimmed by 0 bases and the J gene end by 5 bases; junction bases not matched to a gene: 7. Germline CDR1 and CDR2: SGHVS and FNYEAQ. The DNA of the CDR3 is TGTGCCAGCAGCTTAGCGCGTAGCGGGGGCGGAACCGGGGAGCTGTTTTTT. Its translation: CASSLARSGGGTGELFF.

This rearrangement joins TRBV7-8 to TRBJ1-5; D is perhaps TRBD1 (5 bases). CDR3 length: 16 residues. The germline CDR1 and CDR2 sequences are SGHVS and FQNEAQ. The germline V and J ends were trimmed by 4 bases and 0 bases, with 13 bases remaining between them. CDR3 nucleotide sequence: TGTGCCAGCAGCTCCGCGGGGGGGGTTAGCAATCAGCCCCAGCATTTT. It translates to CASSSAGGVSNQPQHF.

The chain couples TRBV4-2 to TRBJ1-5, with D possibly matching TRBD1 (6 bases). The CDR3 length is 14 residues. With 4 bases removed from V and 5 bases from J, the gap between germline ends came to 12 bases. Germline V gene sequence: CDR1 LGHNA, CDR2 YNFKEQ. CDR3 amino acids: CASSPGQPHQPQHF. CDR3 DNA sequence: TGTGCCAGCAGCCCAGGACAGCCTCATCAGCCCCAGCATTTT.

The chain recombines TRBV18 with TRBJ2-3; D perhaps matches TRBD1 (5 bases). The length of the CDR3 is 16 residues. The V gene lost 5 bases and the J gene lost 3 bases, with 18 bases spanning the gap. Germline assignment: CDR1 KGHSH and CDR2 LQKENI. In DNA, the CDR3 is TGTGCCAGCTCATCGAGACAGAGAGAGGCAACAGATACGCAGTATTTT. It specifies CASSSRQREATDTQYF.

The V gene is TRBV6-1, the J gene TRBJ1-2; D unresolved. Germline CDR1 and CDR2: MNHNS and SASEGT. The CDR3 extends over 15 amino acids. V lost 8 bases, J lost 7 bases, and 23 bases lay in between. CDR3 sequence reads: CASSDITGITGGYTF. CDR3 nucleotide sequence: TGTGCCAGCTCCGATATTACCGGGATCACGGGTGGCTACACCTTC.

The chain combines TRBV5-1 with TRBJ2-2, with 8 bases matching TRBD1. There are 15 residues in the CDR3. The V gene end was trimmed by 0 bases and the J gene end by 7 bases; junction bases not matched to a gene: 5. Germline values: CDR1 SGHRS, CDR2 YFSETQ. The chain's CDR3 is CASSLGDRTVGELFF. In nucleotides, the CDR3 is TGCGCCAGCAGCTTGGGGGACAGGACGGTCGGGGAGCTGTTTTTT.

V gene TRBV10-2 combines with J gene TRBJ1-6; TRBD1 agrees at 8 bases. The CDR3 covers 13 residues. The junction had 4 bases not matched to a gene; V was cut back by 1 base and J by 14 bases. Germline V gene data show CDR1 as WSHSY and CDR2 as SAAADI. The CDR3 coding sequence is TGCGCCAGCAGTGAGTTAAACAGGGGGTCCCTCCACTTT. It specifies CASSELNRGSLHF.